The 8 T cell receptor beta chains in this list originate from one sample, sequenced in a study of CXCR3-negative and CXCR3-positive naive CD8 T cells. The antigens these receptors bind are not known. Via 5' RACE with UMI labels, TRB cDNA libraries were prepared. TCRdb derives one entry per CDR3 protein from the 5' RACE reads, leaving out DNA. The sample's table shows fewer than 90,000 distinct CDR3 sequences. Study-level results: The study found more hydrophobic TRB CDR3s in CXCR3-positive naive cells than in CXCR3-negative naive cells.

Sample: naive CXCR3+ CD8+ T cells from blood. This sample's subset: CD45RO-CCR7+CD27+CD95- naive CD8+ T cells expressing CXCR3 (TNR3+). These receptors were collected from a human donor in good health. Some clones in this sample may be carry-over from other donors' samples.

The chain couples TRBV24-1 to TRBJ2-1; lacking DNA, the TRBD2 call made by TCRdb goes unchecked. Germline values: CDR1 KGHDR, CDR2 SFDVKD. CDR3 length: 14 amino acids. Here the CDR3 reads CATSVTSGYNEQFF.

The chain has TRBV7-9 and TRBJ1-6; TCRdb calls TRBD1, which cannot be checked without DNA. CDR3 length: 14 amino acids. The germline V gene encodes CDR1 SEHNR and CDR2 FQNEAQ (reference sequence). CDR3 protein: CASIPGATDSPLHF.

The rearrangement links TRBV29-1 to TRBJ1-2; absent DNA, TCRdb's TRBD1 call cannot be checked. Germline V gene data show CDR1 as SQVTM and CDR2 as ANQGSEA. This CDR3 comprises 14 residues. CDR3 in amino acids: CSVEGDRGNYGYTF.

The J gene is TRBJ2-4, the V gene TRBV27; as DNA is missing, the TRBD2 call by TCRdb cannot be tested. Germline V gene sequence: CDR1 MNHEY, CDR2 SMNVEV (reference sequence). The CDR3 totals 11 residues. This CDR3 is CASSSKGLQYF.

This chain connects TRBV2 to TRBJ1-1. Per germline, CDR1 SNHLY and CDR2 FYNNEI. The CDR3 sequence is 14 residues long. The CDR3 protein is CASSDEAGSTEAFF.

The gene calls are TRBV5-1 and TRBJ2-7; the D gene TCRdb calls, TRBD1, cannot be checked with no DNA. The CDR3 is 14 residues long. Germline lookup yields CDR1 SGHRS and CDR2 YFSETQ. This CDR3 is CASSLGQGTDEQYF. The complete variable domain, with remaining parts taken from reference TRBV5-1 and TRBJ2-7, reads KAGVTQTPRYLIKTRGQQVTLSCSPISGHRSVSWYQQTPGQGLQFLFEYFSETQRNKGNFPGRFSGRQFSNSRSEMNVSTLELGDSALYLCASSLGQGTDEQYFGPGTRLTVT.

This chain connects TRBV24-1 to TRBJ2-1; lacking DNA, the TRBD1 call made by TCRdb goes unchecked. CDR3 length: 13 residues. Germline V gene data show CDR1 as KGHDR and CDR2 as SFDVKD. The CDR3 protein is CATSDTGLNEQFF.

The chain combines TRBV4-2 with TRBJ2-1; there is no DNA to check the TCRdb D call of TRBD2. The CDR3 sequence is 16 residues long. CDR1 LGHNA and CDR2 YNFKEQ come from the germline V gene. CDR3 protein: CASSQASGSFYNEQFF.